This TCR beta chain was captured in a study of blood T cell repertoires in COVID-19. The protocol was immunoSEQ multiplex PCR, while the TCRdb copy is restricted to in-frame clones and leaves out a portion. The repertoire holds 130,000 to 150,000 clones, with about four fifths as singletons. The V gene's germline CDR1 is SQVTM and CDR2 ANQGSEA. V was cut by 8 bases and J by 6 bases, with 13 bases left in between. The CDR3 is made up of 11 amino acids. The V call is TRBV29-1, the J call TRBJ1-2; the D is unclear. Sequencing was performed on peripheral blood. The receptor was derived from a human donor with acute or convalescent COVID-19. The donor label of this sample is uncertain. DNA for the CDR3: TGCAGCTCTGGGCGGGAGGATGGCTACACCTTC. It is translated as CSSGREDGYTF.